This TCR beta chain derives from a study of cytomegalovirus exposure and HLA in healthy donors (dated by TCRdb to 2017 to 2019). The study in broad terms: An earlier analysis of about 530 of the donors reported 276 Gb of sequence data and around 110 million unique TCR beta sequences obtained from roughly 170 million T cells. Roughly 300 gigabases of sequencing data and approximately 85 million unique TCR sequences were included in an early release covering 550 to 800 HLA-typed donors. Of the roughly 430 genotyped donors, approximately 80% fell in the genetic ancestry cluster associated with self-reported Caucasian donors. The study aimed to test whether cataloging public T cell receptors could reveal signatures of past pathogen exposure. The T cell repertoires of around 670 subjects were profiled by immunosequencing and related to cytomegalovirus serostatus. In addition to the first cohort of 650 to 800 subjects, a separate validation cohort of approximately 130 different subjects was used. To predict cytomegalovirus infection status, the study brought together high-throughput TCR immunosequencing, statistical association of individual TCRs with disease status, and machine learning. In a later analysis, previously published TCR beta repertoires from several hundred donors were re-analyzed and high-resolution HLA genotyping was added so that TCR occurrence patterns could be studied. The later analysis used no new phenotypic data to find candidate immune exposures, relying instead on TCR beta sequences and their occurrence across donors. In an earlier analysis of 550 to 700 of the donors, high-throughput TCR beta sequencing was used to judge whether each TCR beta V gene segment behaved as functional or pseudogenic. Alongside the repertoire data, information on donor age, sex, ethnicity and CMV serostatus was compiled. A later genetic analysis used genome-wide SNP genotypes for about three fifths of the 666 donors, treating that subset as a discovery cohort. All discovery cohort repertoires had been generated using a single sequencing platform. Class I and class II HLA loci were covered by the typing at four-digit resolution. The number of donors typed differed by locus, with roughly 620-630 for A, B, C, DRB1 and DQB1, 522 for DQA1, 606 for DPA1, and roughly 450 for DPB1. Roughly five DR-DQ haplotypes were treated as single units for association and clustering because of strong linkage in the cohort. Among a few hundred genotyped donors of the cohort, an average of 235,054 unique TCR beta nucleotide sequences were sequenced per donor, around 20% of them non-productive. Overall study outcomes, separate from this receptor: This cohort had only TCR beta chains sequenced, and the lack of alpha or paired-chain data limited which features could be detected. Three of the identified cytomegalovirus-associated TCR beta chains were confirmed in vitro to be specific for cytomegalovirus antigens. A later analysis found that HLA-associated TCR beta chains were more clonally expanded and had lower generation probabilities than equally common non-associated chains. A total of 150 to 200 TCR beta chains were listed by the study as associated with cytomegalovirus. Because the 87-base-pair reads could not distinguish some IMGT-functional V segments, including TRBV6-2 and TRBV6-3, those segments were excluded. The only immune exposure information available for the cohort was CMV serostatus. When HLA alleles, especially DR and DQ, strongly co-occurred, TCR associations were difficult to assign to individual alleles. According to a later analysis, parvovirus B19, influenza, CMV and Epstein-Barr virus appeared linked to several top co-occurrence clusters. An earlier analysis of approximately 530 of the donors showed that most TCR beta V segments appeared in productive rearrangements either about 87% or about 30% of the time, which broadly matched IMGT annotations. Because some donors lacked HLA typing at each locus, the association tests relied only on the typed subset. A later analysis found that most CMV-associated TCR beta chains appeared HLA-restricted, with HLA associations seemingly driven largely by CMV exposure. The earlier analysis of some 560 of the donors excluded over 15 rarely observed V segments, including chromosome 9 orphons, because counts were too low. A cluster of highly shared sequence variants was judged likely to represent a technical artifact of the sequencing pipeline. Correlated functional status among segregating V segments might be attributable to linkage disequilibrium, but an unknown experimental factor could not be ruled out. A further reported finding was that TCR beta sequences accurately predicted the HLA-A and HLA-B alleles for most subjects in the first cohort. Cytomegalovirus status was reported to be diagnosed by the classifier with high specificity and sensitivity in both the original and validation cohorts. According to a later analysis, TCR association rates differed among HLA loci, with DRB1 alleles showing the most associated TCRs and HLA-C alleles showing the fewest. The presence/absence analyses assumed that sequencing depth was roughly uniform across donors, and that assumption may not be true. At a false discovery rate of 0.05, a later analysis linked 16,951 TCR beta sequences to specific HLA alleles. In a later genetic analysis, a missense DCLRE1C variant was associated with V-gene and J-gene trimming of TCR beta chains, and the association was replicated in an independent cohort. The authors suggested that the approach could potentially be generalized to other disease states and immunological phenotypes. While some public TCRs were present in many individuals, most TCR sequences turned up only very rarely across donors. According to a later genetic analysis, donors in an Asian-associated ancestry cluster had fewer N-insertions in productive TCRs than the approximately 630-donor mean.

The CDR3 covers 11 residues, taking in both the cysteine and the phenylalanine. The sequence is cut down to CDR3 DNA, 33 bases in frame from base 1. The germline V gene (reference sequence) supplies CDR1 SEHNR and CDR2 FQNEAQ. The library was built by means of the immunoSEQ multiplex PCR assay. A mixture of 60 forward primers for TCR Vbeta segments and 13 reverse primers for TCR Jbeta segments was used in the multiplex PCR. Amplification of the CDR3 region of rearranged TCR beta genes was performed with a multiplex PCR assay on genomic DNA. On the Illumina HiSeq System, the amplified TCR beta libraries were sequenced as 87-base-pair reads. In the source study's methods: A later analysis tallied tens of millions of unique TCR beta chains across the 666 repertoires, and approximately 12 million of those chains were shared by two or more donors. Raw reads were error-corrected and collapsed into unique sequences with a nearest-neighbor algorithm that merged closely related sequences to remove PCR and sequencing errors. To assign V, D and J gene segments, CDR3 sequences were aligned to IMGT reference sequences. For a sequence to be retained, at least a six-nucleotide match to both a V gene segment and a J gene segment was required. Rearrangements were called productive when the CDR3 lacked stop codons and stayed in frame with V and J; all others were non-productive. Following IMGT convention, CDR3 was defined as the stretch from the second conserved V-encoded cysteine up to the conserved J-encoded phenylalanine. Sequences without an unambiguous match to a single V gene segment were excluded from the earlier analysis of approximately 600 of the donors. An earlier analysis of several hundred of the donors classified V segments as functional when productive rearrangements were above 56.7% and as segregating when the standard deviation between donors was above 5%. To diagnose cytomegalovirus status from the catalog of TCR beta chain sequences, a statistical classification framework was built. In a later analysis, V and J genes were assigned by comparing TCR nucleotide sequences against IMGT/GENE-DB human TR gene sequences. Using the TCRdist pipeline, a later analysis assigned CDR3 sequences along with most-parsimonious VDJ recombination scenarios. In a later analysis, each TCR beta chain was defined by its CDR3 amino acid sequence together with its V-gene family, and reads lacking a unique V-gene family were excluded. In a later analysis, around 650 highly shared, low-generation-probability nucleotide sequences were removed to address suspected cross-contamination and a sequencing artifact. A later analysis calculated a clonal expansion index for each public chain from normalized within-repertoire ranks of inferred template counts. A later analysis computed generation probabilities with a VDJ recombination model fitted to out-of-frame rearrangements, and checked the results against IGoR. Hypergeometric tests were used in a later analysis to score TCR-TCR, TCR-HLA and TCR-CMV co-occurrence, with a repertoire-size bias correction applied to the TCR pairs. A later analysis estimated false discovery rates by permuting HLA or CMV assignments 20 times. In a later analysis, co-occurring TCRs were grouped using DBSCAN, and TCRdist sequence similarity was added for clustering within HLA-allele-positive subsets. Repertoires with fewer than 30,000 or more than 120,000 public chains were left out of co-occurrence clustering, as were several repertoires with anomalous nucleotide sharing. TCRdb mirrors the immuneACCESS table, restricted to in-frame sequences. Some clones are absent from its copies; in checked studies, under half trace to an unresolved V gene, and the reason for the others is unknown. For V, J and clone size, that table is used; D and trimming come from the DNA. The sample data list over 100,000 clones, and around 77% of these were observed just once. The leading ten clones occupy approximately 4.2% of the sample.

The cohort comprised hundreds of healthy bone marrow donors. At the time of sampling, every cohort member was nominally healthy, though immune exposures that went unrecorded were likely present. The donor was CMV seropositive and belonged to the group of 250 to 350 seropositive cohort members. Each donor provided a peripheral blood sample, and peripheral blood mononuclear cells were used for TCR beta sequencing. Genomic DNA extraction from the blood cell samples was performed with the Qiagen DNeasy Blood Extraction Kit. This clone occurred a few times. No antigen is known for it. At one of its ends the junction is not consistent with the germline gene, which may arise from a read error. At the DNA level, this CDR3 is encoded by other sequences in the same sample as well.

Sequenced sample: PBMCs. The V gene is TRBV7-9 and the J gene is TRBJ2-7; no D gene is confidently identified. This clonotype was obtained from a male donor in good health and CMV-seropositive. CDR3 region: CSSSTYYEQYF. The nucleotide sequence reads as follows: TGTTCCAGCAGCACATACTACGAGCAGTACTTC.